Listed below are T cell receptor beta chains from one sample, sequenced in a study of siplizumab effects on memory and regulatory T cells. Clones were sequenced by immunoSEQ multiplex PCR, and TCRdb holds only the in-frame ones, with some missing. The table has some 96,000 clones, approximately 94% seen once. The material sequenced was non-Treg CD4+ T cells sorted from blood. The origin of the receptors is a human donor in good health. CDR3s include the opening cysteine and the closing phenylalanine or tryptophan. D genes are given only for firm matches. Where a row states a size, it is once, few, many or the class of an expanded clone; other rows omit it.

v_gene: TRBV6-5; j_gene: TRBJ2-7; abundance: NA; d_gene: NA; CDR3nt: TGTGCCAGCAGTTTCAAGCGCCCCGCCTACGAGCAGTACTTC; CDR3aa: CASSFKRPAYEQYF
v_gene: TRBV28; j_gene: TRBJ1-1; abundance: NA; d_gene: NA; CDR3nt: TGTGCCAGCAGTTCTTTGGGACTGAGGAACACTGAAGCTTTCTTT; CDR3aa: CASSSLGLRNTEAFF
v_gene: TRBV12-5; j_gene: TRBJ2-3; abundance: NA; d_gene: NA; CDR3nt: TGTGCTAGTGCCTCTAAATCGGGTGTCACAGATACGCAGTATTTT; CDR3aa: CASASKSGVTDTQYF
v_gene: TRBV4-1; j_gene: TRBJ2-4; abundance: NA; d_gene: NA; CDR3nt: TGCGCCAGCAGCCAGTTACCGGGACCCCAGTCCAAAAACATTCAGTACTTC; CDR3aa: CASSQLPGPQSKNIQYF
v_gene: TRBV6-5; j_gene: TRBJ1-4; abundance: NA; d_gene: NA; CDR3nt: TGTGCCAGCAGTTACCGTGAGGGTGAAAAACTGTTTTTT; CDR3aa: CASSYREGEKLFF
v_gene: TRBV19; j_gene: TRBJ1-5; abundance: NA; d_gene: NA; CDR3nt: TGTGCCAGTAGACTCCTGGCGGGGGGCTATCAGCCCCAGCATTTT; CDR3aa: CASRLLAGGYQPQHF
v_gene: TRBV5-6; j_gene: TRBJ2-7; abundance: NA; d_gene: NA; CDR3nt: TGTGCCAGCAGCTTTTCTGGGAACTACGAGCAGTACTTC; CDR3aa: CASSFSGNYEQYF
v_gene: TRBV6-4; j_gene: TRBJ2-1; abundance: NA; d_gene: NA; CDR3nt: TGTGCCAGCAGTGACTCAGGCAGAATCGTCGATGAGCAGTTCTTC; CDR3aa: CASSDSGRIVDEQFF
v_gene: TRBV5-1; j_gene: TRBJ2-7; abundance: NA; d_gene: NA; CDR3nt: TGCGCCAGCAGCTCGGACTTATCCCGGGGCGAGCAGTACTTC; CDR3aa: CASSSDLSRGEQYF
v_gene: TRBV5-4; j_gene: TRBJ2-2; abundance: few; d_gene: TRBD1; CDR3nt: TGTGCCAGCAGCTCCGGGACAGGGGGCCCCTGGGCCGGGGAGCTGTTTTTT; CDR3aa: CASSSGTGGPWAGELFF
v_gene: TRBV4-1; j_gene: TRBJ2-1; abundance: NA; d_gene: NA; CDR3nt: TGCGCCAGCAGCCAACCGAGAGGTGAGCAGTTCTTC; CDR3aa: CASSQPRGEQFF
v_gene: TRBV14; j_gene: TRBJ1-4; abundance: NA; d_gene: TRBD1; CDR3nt: TGTGCCAGCAGCCCACAGGGGCTACACGCAACTAATGAAAAACTGTTTTTT; CDR3aa: CASSPQGLHATNEKLFF
v_gene: TRBV18; j_gene: TRBJ1-1; abundance: NA; d_gene: NA; CDR3nt: TGTGCCAGCTCACCGGAGGGGCTAGCTTTCTTT; CDR3aa: CASSPEGLAFF
v_gene: TRBV11-2; j_gene: TRBJ2-3; abundance: NA; d_gene: NA; CDR3nt: TGTGCCAGCAGCTTATTACAGGGATCCCCAGATACGCAGTATTTT; CDR3aa: CASSLLQGSPDTQYF
v_gene: TRBV5-4; j_gene: TRBJ1-2; abundance: once; d_gene: TRBD1; CDR3nt: TGTGCCAGCAGCTTTTCCGGGACAGGGGCCTATGGCTACACCTTC; CDR3aa: CASSFSGTGAYGYTF
v_gene: TRBV19; j_gene: TRBJ2-5; abundance: NA; d_gene: TRBD2; CDR3nt: TGTGCCAGTAGTATGGGGGGGAAGAAAGAGACCCAGTACTTC; CDR3aa: CASSMGGKKETQYF
v_gene: TRBV7-2; j_gene: TRBJ1-1; abundance: NA; d_gene: NA; CDR3nt: TGTGCCAGCAGCTTAGAAAGTCTCAGCACTGAAGCTTTCTTT; CDR3aa: CASSLESLSTEAFF
v_gene: TRBV19; j_gene: TRBJ1-3; abundance: NA; d_gene: NA; CDR3nt: TGTGCCAGTAGTAGTGGGTTCTCTGGAAACACCATATATTTT; CDR3aa: CASSSGFSGNTIYF
v_gene: TRBV7-3; j_gene: TRBJ2-3; abundance: NA; d_gene: TRBD2; CDR3nt: TGTGCCAGCATCCTAGGGTCTAGCGGGGACAACGGAGATACGCAGTATTTT; CDR3aa: CASILGSSGDNGDTQYF
v_gene: TRBV6-6; j_gene: TRBJ1-2; abundance: NA; d_gene: TRBD1; CDR3nt: TGTGCCAGCAGGACAGCCGGGACAGGGTATGGCTACACCTTC; CDR3aa: CASRTAGTGYGYTF
v_gene: TRBV29-1; j_gene: TRBJ2-3; abundance: NA; d_gene: NA; CDR3nt: TGCAGCGCTACCCAAAGGGGCGGAGATACGCAGTATTTT; CDR3aa: CSATQRGGDTQYF
v_gene: TRBV18; j_gene: TRBJ1-3; abundance: NA; d_gene: NA; CDR3nt: TGTGCCAGCTCACCAGGCAGCGCTGACTCTGGAAACACCATATATTTT; CDR3aa: CASSPGSADSGNTIYF
v_gene: TRBV7-9; j_gene: TRBJ2-7; abundance: NA; d_gene: TRBD1; CDR3nt: TGTGCCAGCAGGGGACAGGGTCGGGGGCAGTACTTC; CDR3aa: CASRGQGRGQYF
v_gene: TRBV5-1; j_gene: TRBJ2-3; abundance: NA; d_gene: NA; CDR3nt: TGCGCCAGCAGCTTGTCCCAAGGGCTAGCGAGAGATACGCAGTATTTT; CDR3aa: CASSLSQGLARDTQYF
v_gene: TRBV2; j_gene: TRBJ1-1; abundance: NA; d_gene: NA; CDR3nt: TGTGCCAGCAGTGAAGAGGGGGTCACTGAAGCTTTCTTT; CDR3aa: CASSEEGVTEAFF
v_gene: TRBV12-5; j_gene: TRBJ2-1; abundance: NA; d_gene: TRBD2; CDR3nt: TGTGCTAGTGGTTTGGGTAGCGGGAGAACCTCGGGTGGGACTGAGCAGTTCTTC; CDR3aa: CASGLGSGRTSGGTEQFF
v_gene: TRBV10-3; j_gene: TRBJ2-7; abundance: NA; d_gene: TRBD1; CDR3nt: TGTGCCATCAGTGAGTCAGGGACAGAAACCTACGGGTACTTC; CDR3aa: CAISESGTETYGYF
v_gene: TRBV6-5; j_gene: TRBJ2-2; abundance: NA; d_gene: NA; CDR3nt: TGTGCCAGCAGGAGACAGGGAGGGAACACCGGGGAGCTGTTTTTT; CDR3aa: CASRRQGGNTGELFF
v_gene: TRBV19; j_gene: TRBJ2-7; abundance: NA; d_gene: NA; CDR3nt: TGTGCCAGTAGTATAGGAGGGACTGCGACCTACGAGCAGTACTTC; CDR3aa: CASSIGGTATYEQYF
v_gene: TRBV7-2; j_gene: TRBJ2-7; abundance: NA; d_gene: TRBD2; CDR3nt: TGTGCCAGCAGCCCTAGCGGGAGGTCCTACTCCTACGAGCAGTACTTC; CDR3aa: CASSPSGRSYSYEQYF
v_gene: TRBV5-4; j_gene: TRBJ1-1; abundance: once; d_gene: TRBD1; CDR3nt: TGTGCCAGCAGCACCGGGACAGGGCTTCAGAACACTGAAGCTTTCTTT; CDR3aa: CASSTGTGLQNTEAFF
v_gene: TRBV11-2; j_gene: TRBJ2-7; abundance: NA; d_gene: NA; CDR3nt: TGTGCCAGCAGCTCGCCTCGCGGGCTTCTCGAGCAGTACTTC; CDR3aa: CASSSPRGLLEQYF
v_gene: TRBV20-1; j_gene: TRBJ1-2; abundance: NA; d_gene: NA; CDR3nt: TGCAGTGCTCGGACAGTCTATGGCTACACCTTC; CDR3aa: CSARTVYGYTF
v_gene: TRBV9; j_gene: TRBJ2-3; abundance: NA; d_gene: NA; CDR3nt: TGTGCCAGCAGCGTTACAGGGTACGGCACAGATACGCAGTATTTT; CDR3aa: CASSVTGYGTDTQYF
v_gene: TRBV28; j_gene: TRBJ1-4; abundance: NA; d_gene: NA; CDR3nt: TGTGCCAGCAGTTTAGCGGGGCTAACTAATGAAAAACTGTTTTTT; CDR3aa: CASSLAGLTNEKLFF
v_gene: TRBV18; j_gene: TRBJ2-6; abundance: NA; d_gene: TRBD1; CDR3nt: TGTGCCAGCTCACCTGACGGACAGGGTTTCGTCCTGACTTTC; CDR3aa: CASSPDGQGFVLTF
v_gene: TRBV28; j_gene: TRBJ2-1; abundance: once; d_gene: TRBD1; CDR3nt: TGTGCCAGCAGTTCCCCCGGGACAGGGGCTTACAATGAGCAGTTCTTC; CDR3aa: CASSSPGTGAYNEQFF
v_gene: TRBV6-5; j_gene: TRBJ1-1; abundance: NA; d_gene: TRBD1; CDR3nt: TGTGCCAGCAGGCCTACAGGGACAGGGAACACTGAAGCTTTCTTT; CDR3aa: CASRPTGTGNTEAFF
v_gene: TRBV25-1; j_gene: TRBJ2-1; abundance: NA; d_gene: TRBD2; CDR3nt: TGTGCCAGCAGTGAATTTAGCGGGAGCGGCAGTGAGCAGTTCTTC; CDR3aa: CASSEFSGSGSEQFF
v_gene: TRBV27; j_gene: TRBJ2-3; abundance: NA; d_gene: NA; CDR3nt: TGTGCCAGCAGTAGATTGGCGGTTCTTGGAAGCACAGATACGCAGTATTTT; CDR3aa: CASSRLAVLGSTDTQYF
v_gene: TRBV6-5; j_gene: TRBJ2-5; abundance: NA; d_gene: NA; CDR3nt: TGTGCCAGCAGTTCCCGGATCGGGCGGCAAGAGACCCAGTACTTC; CDR3aa: CASSSRIGRQETQYF